The 17 T cell receptor beta chains below all came from one sample that was sequenced in a study of beta chain features in type 1 diabetes. Points from the study as a whole: Significant though moderate, a shortening of TCRB CDR3s appeared in all four CD4+ subsets of Type 1 diabetes patients.

The authors reverse transcribed all of the isolated RNA, so sequencing captured expressed TCRB transcripts. The assay was immunoSEQ multiplex PCR, and TCRdb's table has in-frame clones only and misses some. The table records hundreds of thousands of clones, more than 13% of them present only once. These receptors have no identified antigens. Sequenced material: naive CD4+ T cells from blood. The receptors were gathered from a man aged 18 to 29 with type 1 diabetes.

The rearrangement joins TRBV6-5 to TRBJ1-1, with D maybe TRBD1 (6 bases). Germline values: CDR1 MNHEY, CDR2 SVGAGI. The CDR3 is 14 residues long. Trimming left V 8 bases short and J 0 bases short, with 13 bases between. CDR3 region: CASARQGMNTEAFF. The CDR3 nucleotides are TGTGCCAGCGCCCGTCAGGGGATGAACACTGAAGCTTTCTTT.

In this sample, this clone turned up a few times. The V call is TRBV4-3, the J call TRBJ1-1, with D hard to call. Trimming shortened V by 0 bases and J by 0 bases, and 8 bases separated the two germline ends. Germline CDR1 and CDR2: LGHNA and YSLEER. The CDR3 sequence is 15 residues long. The CDR3 DNA reads as TGCGCCAGCAGCCAAGATCTGCGCTTGAACACTGAAGCTTTCTTT. This sequence encodes CASSQDLRLNTEAFF.

This clone came up a few times. CDR3 region: CASSGEGGIDEQFF. CDR3 sequence (DNA): TGTGCCAGCAGTGGGGAGGGGGGTATCGATGAGCAGTTCTTC. The genes are TRBV2 and TRBJ2-1, with D perhaps matching TRBD2 (7 bases). This CDR3 contains 14 residues. V was pared by 4 bases and J by 8 bases, with 15 bases between. Germline CDR1 SNHLY, CDR2 FYNNEI.

The V gene is TRBV6-1, the J gene TRBJ2-1; D is perhaps TRBD1 (6 bases). The CDR3 covers 14 residues. The V end lost 7 bases, the J end lost 4 bases, and 14 bases lay between the germline ends. Germline V gene data show CDR1 as MNHNS and CDR2 as SASEGT. CDR3 in amino acids: CASKFGTLYNEQFF. CDR3 DNA sequence: TGTGCCAGCAAGTTCGGGACACTATACAATGAGCAGTTCTTC.

This clone came up a few times. The rearrangement links TRBV18 to TRBJ1-1; D not certain. CDR1 and CDR2 from the germline V gene are KGHSH and LQKENI. Trimming shortened V by 0 bases and J by 0 bases, and 5 bases separated the two germline ends. CDR3 length: 14 residues. CDR3 in amino acids: CASSPPGMNTEAFF. The CDR3 DNA reads TGTGCCAGCTCACCACCGGGCATGAACACTGAAGCTTTCTTT.

The chain recombines TRBV7-2 with TRBJ2-5; 8 nucleotides agree with TRBD2. The V gene end was trimmed by 5 bases and the J gene end by 3 bases; junction bases not matched to a gene: 2. CDR3 length: 13 residues. The germline V gene has CDR1 SGHTA and CDR2 FQGNSA. Written as DNA, the CDR3 is TGTGCCAGCAGCCCGCGGGGGGAAGAGACCCAGTACTTC. This codes for CASSPRGEETQYF.

The V and J genes are TRBV7-6 and TRBJ2-3; 9 bases fit TRBD2. In germline, CDR1 is SGHVS, CDR2 FNYEAQ. The CDR3 has 13 amino acids. V trimming: 5 bases; J trimming: 11 bases; junction bases outside the gene matches: 8. As DNA, the CDR3 is TGTGCCAGCAGCCCCAGCCTTAGCGGGGGGCAGTATTTT. This translates into CASSPSLSGGQYF.

In this sample, this clone turned up a few times. This sequence joins TRBV6-5 and TRBJ2-7; 7 bases are a match to TRBD1. Germline CDR1 and CDR2: MNHEY and SVGAGI. CDR3 size: 14 residues. The trim removed 6 bases at V and 0 bases at J, leaving 5 bases unmatched. DNA for the CDR3: TGTGCCAGCAGCCGCAACAGGGGCTCCTACGAGCAGTACTTC. This codes for CASSRNRGSYEQYF.

This clone has only a few counts. This rearrangement joins TRBV11-2 to TRBJ2-2; D gene ambiguous. Germline V gives CDR1 SGHAT, CDR2 FQNNGV. This CDR3 is 15 amino acids long. The V end was cut by 3 bases, the J end by 0 bases, with 8 bases between. The CDR3 spells CASSFLEANTGELFF. The CDR3 DNA is TGTGCCAGCAGCTTTTTAGAGGCGAACACCGGGGAGCTGTTTTTT.

This clone showed up just a few times. The gene calls are TRBV7-2 and TRBJ2-7; TRBD1 aligns across 9 bases. Per germline, CDR1 SGHTA and CDR2 FQGNSA. The CDR3 length is 14 residues. Germline trimming cut 5 bases from V and 3 bases from J; bases unmatched to any gene: 5. The CDR3 here is CASSPWDRVYEQYF. Here the CDR3 DNA reads TGTGCCAGCAGCCCCTGGGACAGGGTCTACGAGCAGTACTTC.

This clone was picked up a small number of times. The chain is built from TRBV6-5 and TRBJ2-7; D remains unclear. Germline values: CDR1 MNHEY, CDR2 SVGAGI. The CDR3 is 11 amino acids. The V gene lost 6 bases and the J gene lost 6 bases, with 9 bases spanning the gap. The CDR3 sequence is CASRISSEQYF. CDR3 nucleotides: TGTGCCAGCAGGATCTCTAGCGAGCAGTACTTC.

The J gene is TRBJ2-3, the V gene TRBV7-2; D could derive from TRBD1 or TRBD2 (5 bases each). Germline assignment: CDR1 SGHTA and CDR2 FQGNSA. Trimming left V 4 bases short and J 0 bases short, with 17 bases between. The CDR3 covers 17 residues. The CDR3 nucleotides read TGTGCCAGCAGCTCCCCCCGCCCGGGGCGGAGCACAGATACGCAGTATTTT. Translating it yields CASSSPRPGRSTDTQYF. The whole variable domain, filled in from reference TRBV7-2 and TRBJ2-3, reads GAGVSQSPSNKVTEKGKDVELRCDPISGHTALYWYRQSLGQGLEFLIYFQGNSAPDKSGLPSDRFSAERTGGSVSTLTIQRTQQEDSAVYLCASSSPRPGRSTDTQYFGPGTRLTVL.

This clone was observed a few times. V usage is TRBV7-9 and J usage is TRBJ2-3; D unclear. From germline, CDR1 is SEHNR and CDR2 FQNEAQ (reference sequence). The length of the CDR3 is 11 residues. V lost 4 bases to trimming and J lost 4 bases, with 3 bases between them. CDR3 coding DNA: TGTGCCAGCAGCTCTCCAGATACGCAGTATTTT. It translates to CASSSPDTQYF.

This clone showed up just a few times. The V gene is TRBV12-5, the J gene TRBJ1-2; 7 nucleotides line up with TRBD1. Germline values: CDR1 LGHNT, CDR2 FRNRAP. V lost 2 bases and J lost 4; bases outside the gene matches: 10. This CDR3 comprises 16 residues. As DNA, the CDR3 is TGTGCTAGTGGTTTGTTAACTCCGGGACAGCTCTATGGCTACACCTTC. Protein sequence: CASGLLTPGQLYGYTF.

The V call is TRBV30, the J call TRBJ2-1, with TRBD2 matching over 7 bases. Germline V gives CDR1 GTSNPN, CDR2 SVGIG (reference sequence). The CDR3 extends over 18 amino acids. The junction had 14 bases not matched to a gene; V was cut back by 3 bases and J by 0 bases. CDR3 nucleotides: TGTGCCTGGAGGGGACTCAATAGCGGGCCGAGCTCCTACAATGAGCAGTTCTTC. Translated: CAWRGLNSGPSSYNEQFF.

There are a few counts of this clone. This chain joins TRBV15 and TRBJ1-4, with TRBD1 as a possible D gene (5 bases). V lost 4 bases and J 4 bases, leaving 16 bases between the germline ends. This CDR3 is 16 amino acids long. Germline V gene sequence: CDR1 LNHNV, CDR2 YYDKDF (reference sequence). For the CDR3, the DNA is TGTGCCACCAGCATGGAAAGGTCTCAGGGTAATGAAAAACTGTTTTTT. Its protein is CATSMERSQGNEKLFF.

The table lists this clone with a few counts. CDR3 loop: CASSKYPAGGGTDTQYF. In nucleotides, the CDR3 is TGTGCCAGCAGCAAGTACCCAGCGGGGGGCGGAACAGATACGCAGTATTTT. The chain employs TRBV7-2 and TRBJ2-3, with 9 bases matching TRBD2. With V trimmed by 5 bases and J by 3 bases, 12 bases remained unmatched. Germline values: CDR1 SGHTA, CDR2 FQGNSA. The CDR3 runs to 17 residues.